Given below is one TCR beta chain in context. What it binds is not known. The data are from a study of beta chain features in type 1 diabetes. The entirety of the isolated RNA underwent reverse transcription, so expressed TCRB transcripts were sequenced. The data were produced by immunoSEQ multiplex PCR, yet TCRdb's version contains in-frame clones alone and is incomplete. Among 130,000 or so clones listed, roughly 10% were seen once. The CDR3 is 17 residues long. Trimming took 3 bases from V and 5 from J, leaving 20 bases between them. Germline values: CDR1 SQVTM, CDR2 ANQGSEA. Study results and caveats: In every one of the four CD4+ subsets, TCRB CDR3s were moderately but significantly shorter in Type 1 diabetes patients.

This TCR derives from a man in his thirties or forties with type 1 diabetes. The rearrangement links TRBV29-1 to TRBJ1-6; a weak D match, TRBD1 (5 bases). Input material: central memory CD4+ T cells from blood. CDR3 loop: CSVDDSRPTINNSPLHF. The CDR3 DNA is TGCAGCGTTGACGACAGCAGACCCACAATAAATAATTCACCCCTCCACTTT.